The present TCR beta chain was sequenced within a study of blood T cell repertoires in COVID-19. Study overall: PBMCs, B-cell-depleted T cells, or T cells were the source of the cDNA or gDNA that made up the material.

TCRdb's copy holds only in-frame clones and misses some; the assay was immunoSEQ multiplex PCR. The repertoire holds over 150,000 clones, with around 84% as singletons. This study enrolled people aged 18 to 89 from roughly 24 US geographic areas. In assigning cohorts, the study relied on participant-reported clinical history. Before being deemed recovered, Cohort 3 donors had two negative PCRs, clearance, or symptom resolution. Only a few counts were recorded for this clone. This CDR3 has 18 residues. The germline V gene has CDR1 SGHRS and CDR2 YFSETQ. Trimming at V came to 4 bases and at J to 4 bases, leaving 16 bases not matched to a gene.

The TCR was taken from a man over 45 who had recovered from COVID-19. The chain employs TRBV5-1 and TRBJ1-2; 10 positions match TRBD1. The source material was PBMCs or T cells enriched from blood (not recorded which). CDR3 amino acids: CASSPLTGGVGRVYGYTF. CDR3 DNA sequence: TGCGCCAGCAGCCCTTTGACAGGGGGCGTAGGACGTGTCTATGGCTACACCTTC.